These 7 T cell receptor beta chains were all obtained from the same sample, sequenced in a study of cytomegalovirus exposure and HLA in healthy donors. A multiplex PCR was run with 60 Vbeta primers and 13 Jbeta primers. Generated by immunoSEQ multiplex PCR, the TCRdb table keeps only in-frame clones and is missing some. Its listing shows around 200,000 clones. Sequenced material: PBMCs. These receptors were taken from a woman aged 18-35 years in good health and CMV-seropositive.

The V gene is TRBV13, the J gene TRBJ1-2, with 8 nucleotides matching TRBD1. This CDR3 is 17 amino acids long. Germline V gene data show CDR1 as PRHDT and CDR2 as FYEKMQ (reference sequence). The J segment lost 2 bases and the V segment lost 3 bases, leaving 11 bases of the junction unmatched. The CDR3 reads CASSFRTGYAWNYGYTF. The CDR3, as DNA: TGTGCCAGCAGCTTCCGGACAGGGTATGCGTGGAACTATGGCTACACCTTC.

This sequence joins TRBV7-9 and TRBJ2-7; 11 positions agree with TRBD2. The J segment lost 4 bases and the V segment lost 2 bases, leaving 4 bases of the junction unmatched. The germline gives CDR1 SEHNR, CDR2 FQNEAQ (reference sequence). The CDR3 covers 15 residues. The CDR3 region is CASSLSSGRSYEQYF. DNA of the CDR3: TGTGCCAGCAGCTTATCTAGCGGGAGGTCTTACGAGCAGTACTTC.

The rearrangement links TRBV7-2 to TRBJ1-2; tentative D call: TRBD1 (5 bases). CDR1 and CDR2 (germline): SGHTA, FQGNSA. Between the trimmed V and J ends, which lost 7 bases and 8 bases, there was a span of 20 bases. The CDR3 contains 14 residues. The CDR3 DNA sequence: TGTGCCAGCACCAACCAGGGAGGGGACGACGGCTACACCTTC. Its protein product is CASTNQGGDDGYTF.

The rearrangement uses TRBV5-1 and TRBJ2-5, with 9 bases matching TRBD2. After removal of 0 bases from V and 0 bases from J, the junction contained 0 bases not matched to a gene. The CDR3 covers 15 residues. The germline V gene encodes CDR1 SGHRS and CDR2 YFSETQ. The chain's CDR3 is CASSLGLADQETQYF. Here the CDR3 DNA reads TGCGCCAGCAGCTTGGGACTAGCGGACCAAGAGACCCAGTACTTC.

The CDR3, as DNA: TGTGCCAGCAGCTTGCAGGGCCCAACTAATGAAAAACTGTTTTTT. Protein product: CASSLQGPTNEKLFF. The rearrangement joins TRBV5-6 to TRBJ1-4; D possibly corresponds to TRBD1 (5 bases). Trimming shortened V by 1 base and J by 0 bases, and 7 bases separated the two germline ends. The CDR3 is 15 residues long. The germline V gene encodes CDR1 SGHDT and CDR2 YYEEEE.

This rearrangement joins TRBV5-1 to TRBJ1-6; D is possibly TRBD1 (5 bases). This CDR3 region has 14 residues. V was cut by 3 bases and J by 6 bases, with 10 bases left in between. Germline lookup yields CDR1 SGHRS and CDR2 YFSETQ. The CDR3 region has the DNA TGCGCCAGCAGCTCCGGGACTACTAATTCACCCCTCCACTTT. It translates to CASSSGTTNSPLHF. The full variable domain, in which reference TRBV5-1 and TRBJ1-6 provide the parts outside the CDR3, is KAGVTQTPRYLIKTRGQQVTLSCSPISGHRSVSWYQQTPGQGLQFLFEYFSETQRNKGNFPGRFSGRQFSNSRSEMNVSTLELGDSALYLCASSSGTTNSPLHFGNGTRLTVT.

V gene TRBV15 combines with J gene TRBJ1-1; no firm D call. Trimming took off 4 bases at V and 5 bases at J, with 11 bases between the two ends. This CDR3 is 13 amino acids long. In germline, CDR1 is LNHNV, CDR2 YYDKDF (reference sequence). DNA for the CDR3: TGTGCCACCAGCACCGCGCCGGGGACTGAAGCTTTCTTT. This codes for CATSTAPGTEAFF.